One sample yielded the 3 T cell receptor beta chains listed below, sequenced in a study of cytotoxic CD8 clonotypes in ibrutinib-treated CLL. Repertoires were generated with immunoSEQ multiplex PCR, while TCRdb's copy carries only in-frame clones and drops some. The sample yields 130,000 or so clones, around four fifths seen once. The sequencing used PBMCs, collected after 24 months of ibrutinib treatment. The receptors stem from a human donor with chronic lymphocytic leukemia.

The V call is TRBV27, the J call TRBJ1-2; D remains ambiguous. CDR3 length: 15 residues. Germline V lookup: CDR1 MNHEY, CDR2 SMNVEV (reference sequence). V was pared by 7 bases and J by 7 bases, with 22 bases between. This CDR3 reads CASTRDGRRPLGYTF. The CDR3 nucleotides read TGTGCCAGCACCCGAGATGGACGTAGACCTCTTGGCTACACCTTC.

The chain combines TRBV9 with TRBJ2-3; TRBD1 aligns across 7 bases. Germline assignment: CDR1 SGDLS and CDR2 YYNGEE. The CDR3 is 14 amino acids. V gave up 6 bases and J gave up 4 bases; unmatched junction bases: 8. The CDR3 nucleotides read TGTGCCAGCAACCCGAGGGGGCGGGCAGATACGCAGTATTTT. Translating it yields CASNPRGRADTQYF.

This chain uses TRBV10-3 with TRBJ2-1; 15 nucleotides agree with TRBD2. Germline loops: CDR1 ENHRY, CDR2 SYGVKD. The trim removed 0 bases at V and 5 bases at J, leaving 8 bases unmatched. CDR3 length: 19 residues. CDR3 protein: CAISESRTSGGALDNEQFF. CDR3 bases: TGTGCCATCAGTGAGTCACGGACTAGCGGGGGGGCGCTTGACAATGAGCAGTTCTTC.